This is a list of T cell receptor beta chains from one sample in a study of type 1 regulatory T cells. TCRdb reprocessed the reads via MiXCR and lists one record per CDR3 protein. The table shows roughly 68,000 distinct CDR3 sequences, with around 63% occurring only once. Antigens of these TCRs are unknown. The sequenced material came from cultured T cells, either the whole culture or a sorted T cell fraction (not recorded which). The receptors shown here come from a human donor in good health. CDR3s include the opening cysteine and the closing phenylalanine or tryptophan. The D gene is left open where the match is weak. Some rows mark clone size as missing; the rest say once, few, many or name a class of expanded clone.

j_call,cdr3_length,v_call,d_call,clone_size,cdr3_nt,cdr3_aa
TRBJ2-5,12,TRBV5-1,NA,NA,TGCGCCAGCAGATCGGGCCAAGAGACCCAGTACTTC,CASRSGQETQYF
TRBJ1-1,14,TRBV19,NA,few,TGTGCCAGTACCCGGGACGGGGGGAACACTGAAGCTTTCTTT,CASTRDGGNTEAFF
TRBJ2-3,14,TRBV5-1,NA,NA,TGCGCCAGCAGCCCCGGGAGCGGCACAGATACGCAGTATTTT,CASSPGSGTDTQYF
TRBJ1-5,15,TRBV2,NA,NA,TGTGCCAGCAGAGGCGACAGCCCCGCGAATCAGCCCCAGCATTTT,CASRGDSPANQPQHF
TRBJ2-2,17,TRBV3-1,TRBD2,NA,TGTGCCAGCAGCCACCTAGGACTAGCGGGAGGTGCCGGGGAGCTGTTTTTT,CASSHLGLAGGAGELFF
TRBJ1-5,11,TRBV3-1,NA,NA,TGTGCCAGCAGCCAAGGGGGGCCCCAGCATTTT,CASSQGGPQHF
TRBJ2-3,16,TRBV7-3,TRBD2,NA,TGTGCCAGCAGCCGTGGAACTAGCGGAAGCACAGATACGCAGTATTTT,CASSRGTSGSTDTQYF
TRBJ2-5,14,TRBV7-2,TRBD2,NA,TGTGCCAGTGGGGCGGGAGGGATTGGAGAGACCCAGTACTTC,CASGAGGIGETQYF
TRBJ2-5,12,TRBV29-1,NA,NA,TGCAGCGTTGTTCAACGGGGAGAGACCCAGTACTTC,CSVVQRGETQYF
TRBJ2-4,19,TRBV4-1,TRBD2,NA,TGCGCCAGCAGCCAAGATGGGGCCCTAGCGGGGACAGCCAAAAACATTCAGTACTTC,CASSQDGALAGTAKNIQYF
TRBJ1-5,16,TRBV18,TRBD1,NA,TGTGCCAGCTCACCTAGGGACGGGACAGGCAATCAGCCCCAGCATTTT,CASSPRDGTGNQPQHF
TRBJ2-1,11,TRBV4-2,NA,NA,TGTGCCAGCAGCTCCCAATGGGAGCAGTTCTTC,CASSSQWEQFF
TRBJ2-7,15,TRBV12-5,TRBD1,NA,TGTGCTAGTGGTTTGGGGACAGGCCTTTCCTACGAGCAGTACTTC,CASGLGTGLSYEQYF
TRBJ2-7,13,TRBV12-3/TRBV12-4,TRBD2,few,TGTGCCAGCAGTGTAGCGGGAGTATACGAGCAGTACTTC,CASSVAGVYEQYF
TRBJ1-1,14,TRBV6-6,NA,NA,TGTGCCAGCAGTTACCGGGGCGAGGACACTGAAGCTTTCTTT,CASSYRGEDTEAFF
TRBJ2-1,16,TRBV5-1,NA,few,TGCGCCAGCAGGGAAGCGAGGGGAAGCTCCTACAATGAGCAGTTCTTC,CASREARGSSYNEQFF